This entry features one T cell receptor beta chain sequence. What it binds is unknown. Tregs were sorted as CD4+CD25+CD127-/low cells. Whole-study findings and limits: Tumor-infiltrating Treg TCR alpha and beta sequences overlapped most with tumor naive CD4+ T cells, then blood naive.

After constant-region reverse-primer amplification, full-length variable regions underwent semi-nested PCR with Nested Universal Primer A. TCRdb re-called the 5' RACE reads with MiXCR, one entry per CDR3 protein. The sample has over 45,000 distinct CDR3 sequences, approximately 26% seen once. The CDR3 is made up of 14 amino acids. CDR1 is SEHNR, CDR2 FQNEAQ, per germline (reference sequence). V lost 4 bases and J 6 bases, leaving 12 bases between the germline ends. Sequenced: tumor-infiltrating Tregs sorted from the breast tumor. This clonotype was obtained from a female donor with breast cancer. The rearrangement links TRBV7-9 to TRBJ1-4; no clear D gene. The CDR3: CASSSQRVYEKLFF. CDR3 DNA: TGTGCCAGCAGCTCACAGCGGGTCTATGAAAAACTGTTTTTT.